The 22 T cell receptor beta chains presented below share a single source sample, sequenced in a study of cytomegalovirus exposure and HLA in healthy donors. Amplification used 60 Vbeta primers and 13 Jbeta primers. Produced via immunoSEQ multiplex PCR; TCRdb's table is partial and in-frame only. The data hold more than 150,000 clones, with around 77% observed a single time. The sequenced sample was PBMCs. These receptors all come from a woman aged 25 to 45 in good health and CMV-seronegative.

This sequence joins TRBV6-1 and TRBJ2-5, with a weak D call TRBD1 (5 bases). This CDR3 region has 12 residues. The germline gives CDR1 MNHNS, CDR2 SASEGT. CDR3 loop: CASLQVRETQYF. The CDR3 nucleotides are TGTGCTTCTCTACAGGTTCGCGAGACCCAGTACTTC.

The chain employs TRBV9 and TRBJ1-2; D is unclear. The CDR3 contains 13 residues. Germline values: CDR1 SGDLS, CDR2 YYNGEE. Between the trimmed V and J ends, which lost 10 bases and 5 bases, there was a span of 18 bases. This chain's CDR3 is CACWEGFPYGYTF. CDR3 sequence (DNA): TGTGCCTGTTGGGAGGGTTTCCCATATGGCTACACCTTC. The whole variable domain, filled in from reference TRBV9 and TRBJ1-2, reads DSGVTQTPKHLITATGQRVTLRCSPRSGDLSVYWYQQSLDQGLQFLIQYYNGEERAKGNILERFSAQQFPDLHSELNLSSLELGDSALYFCACWEGFPYGYTFGSGTRLTVV.

V gene TRBV6-6 combines with J gene TRBJ1-1; 10 positions match TRBD1. The germline V gene has CDR1 MNHNY and CDR2 SVGAGI (reference sequence). The CDR3 loop spans 15 amino acids. Trimming at V came to 6 bases and at J to 1 base, leaving 5 bases not matched to a gene. The CDR3 DNA reads TGTGCCAGCAGCCGACAGGGGGCAAGGAACACTGAAGCTTTCTTT. Translating gives CASSRQGARNTEAFF.

The chain employs TRBV27 and TRBJ1-5, with 9 bases identical to TRBD1. This CDR3 spans 15 amino acids. Per the germline V gene, CDR1 is MNHEY and CDR2 is SMNVEV (reference sequence). V gave up 3 bases and J gave up 4 bases; unmatched junction bases: 4. For the CDR3, the DNA is TGTGCCAGCAGTTTTAGGGGACAGGGAAATCAGCCCCAGCATTTT. It yields the protein CASSFRGQGNQPQHF.

V gene TRBV27 combines with J gene TRBJ1-1; weak D call: TRBD1 (6 bases). Trimming removed 3 bases at V and 1 base at J, with 9 bases between. Germline V gene sequence: CDR1 MNHEY, CDR2 SMNVEV (reference sequence). The length of the CDR3 is 14 residues. The CDR3: CASSLRGGNTEAFF. CDR3 DNA: TGTGCCAGCAGTTTGAGGGGGGGGAACACTGAAGCTTTCTTT.

The chain couples TRBV7-2 to TRBJ1-6; D ambiguous. The CDR3 runs to 14 residues. Per germline, CDR1 SGHTA and CDR2 FQGNSA. The ends were cut back, 4 bases at V and 5 bases at J, with 9 bases in the middle. CDR3 nucleotides: TGTGCCAGCAGCTCGTCACATAATAATTCACCCCTCCACTTT. As protein: CASSSSHNNSPLHF.

This sequence joins TRBV19 and TRBJ2-7; maybe TRBD1 (7 bases). The CDR3 is made up of 13 amino acids. The germline V gene encodes CDR1 LNHDA and CDR2 SQIVND (reference sequence). Trimming cost V 5 bases and J 4 bases, with 12 bases left between them. CDR3 protein: CASSPTGRYEQYF. The CDR3 bases are TGTGCCAGTAGTCCGACAGGGAGGTACGAGCAGTACTTC.

The chain couples TRBV21-1 to TRBJ1-2. TRBV21-1 is described as a pseudogene. This CDR3 contains 18 residues. The CDR3 sequence is CASRRLDPGSLANYGYTF. The CDR3, as DNA: TGTGCCAGCAGACGCCTAGACCCGGGGTCATTAGCTAACTATGGCTACACCTTC.

The V gene is TRBV18, the J gene TRBJ1-2; the match to TRBD1 covers 9 bases. Germline CDR1 and CDR2: KGHSH and LQKENI. The CDR3 is 14 amino acids. V dropped 4 bases and J dropped 8; count of bases not matched to a gene: 8. The CDR3, as DNA: TGTGCCAGCTCACTCGCCGGGACAGGGAAGGGCTACACCTTC. This encodes CASSLAGTGKGYTF.

For the CDR3, the DNA is TGCGCCAGCTTCAAAGGTGGGCTAGCGGAGGGGCGGGATACGCAGTATTTT. Translated, it gives CASFKGGLAEGRDTQYF. The chain employs TRBV5-1 and TRBJ2-3; 7 nucleotides align to TRBD2. The V segment lost 7 bases and the J segment 6 bases; nucleotides outside the gene matches: 20. The CDR3 is 17 residues long. In germline, CDR1 is SGHRS, CDR2 YFSETQ.

The V and J genes are TRBV19 and TRBJ1-6, with D possibly TRBD1 on 5 matching bases. The length of the CDR3 is 18 residues. Germline V lookup: CDR1 LNHDA, CDR2 SQIVND (reference sequence). Deletions cut 5 bases from V and 0 bases from J, with 17 bases between. This CDR3 is CASSLGGQGGSYNSPLHF. The CDR3 nucleotides read TGTGCCAGTAGTCTGGGCGGTCAGGGTGGCTCCTATAATTCACCCCTCCACTTT.

The chain couples TRBV9 to TRBJ1-2; no firm D call. CDR1 is SGDLS and CDR2 is YYNGEE in the germline V gene. The V end lost 3 bases, the J end lost 8 bases, and 11 bases lay between the germline ends. CDR3 length: 12 residues. CDR3 amino acids: CASSGASSGYTF. CDR3 DNA sequence: TGTGCCAGCAGCGGGGCCAGTTCGGGCTACACCTTC. Full variable domain (rest looked up from reference TRBV9 and TRBJ1-2): DSGVTQTPKHLITATGQRVTLRCSPRSGDLSVYWYQQSLDQGLQFLIQYYNGEERAKGNILERFSAQQFPDLHSELNLSSLELGDSALYFCASSGASSGYTFGSGTRLTVV.

This clone was found a few times. V usage is TRBV7-9 and J usage is TRBJ1-3; TRBD1 matches 8 bases. Germline V gene lookup returns CDR1 SEHNR and CDR2 FQNEAQ (reference sequence). The CDR3 has 14 residues. With 0 bases clipped from V and 6 bases from J, the junction kept 1 base outside the gene matches. CDR3 nucleotide sequence: TGTGCCAGCAGCTTAGCGACAGGGGCAAACACCATATATTTT. As protein: CASSLATGANTIYF.

The CDR3 nucleotides are TGTGCCAGCAGCTTAGTCTTCAGGGGGCTAGCTGAAGCTTTCTTT. Amino acids: CASSLVFRGLAEAFF. The rearrangement uses TRBV11-2 and TRBJ1-1; 8 bases are shared with TRBD1. Germline lookup yields CDR1 SGHAT and CDR2 FQNNGV. The CDR3 consists of 15 residues. V lost 1 base and J lost 6; bases outside the gene matches: 7.

The chain links TRBV7-2 to TRBJ2-2, with 13 nucleotides matching TRBD2. This CDR3 is 19 amino acids long. Looked up from germline, CDR1 is SGHTA and CDR2 is FQGNSA. V lost 5 bases and J lost 0; bases outside the gene matches: 9. This CDR3 is CASSPGLAGPYSNTGELFF. CDR3 nucleotide sequence: TGTGCCAGCAGCCCGGGACTAGCGGGGCCCTATTCGAACACCGGGGAGCTGTTTTTT.

The rearrangement joins TRBV6-5 to TRBJ1-3; 9 bases line up with TRBD1. The CDR3 is 15 amino acids. Germline CDR1 and CDR2: MNHEY and SVGAGI. J gave up 2 bases and V 6 bases, and 5 bases lay outside the gene matches. This chain's CDR3 is CASRMGQGTGNTIYF. In DNA form, the CDR3 reads TGTGCCAGCAGAATGGGACAGGGCACTGGAAACACCATATATTTT.

For this clone: One end of the junction does not line up with germline, which may come from a read error. The V call is TRBV7-7, the J call TRBJ2-1; D is possibly TRBD2 (7 bases). Germline V gene sequence: CDR1 SSHAT, CDR2 FNYEAQ (reference sequence). The CDR3 is made up of 16 amino acids. The CDR3 bases are TGTGCTAGCAGCCTTCTAGGGGGGGCTATCTACAATGAGCAGTTCTTC. Protein: CASSLLGGAIYNEQFF.

V is TRBV7-8 and J is TRBJ2-5; D may be TRBD1 (5 bases). V lost 3 bases and J lost 0, with 5 bases in between. Germline CDR1 reads SGHVS; CDR2 reads FQNEAQ. The CDR3 loop spans 13 amino acids. The CDR3 bases are TGTGCCAGCAGCTTGGGGCACCAAGAGACCCAGTACTTC. This translates into CASSLGHQETQYF.

V gene TRBV6-1 combines with J gene TRBJ1-4; TRBD1 matches at 7 bases. Trimming took 6 bases from V and 4 from J; bases not matched to a gene: 8. Germline values: CDR1 MNHNS, CDR2 SASEGT. The CDR3 is 15 residues long. This CDR3 reads CASRERQGLNEKLFF. The CDR3 DNA follows: TGTGCCAGCAGAGAGAGACAGGGCCTTAATGAAAAACTGTTTTTT.

The chain carries TRBV2 and TRBJ1-2; 11 bases are shared with TRBD1. The germline gives CDR1 SNHLY, CDR2 FYNNEI. This CDR3 region has 14 residues. V dropped 8 bases and J dropped 6; count of bases not matched to a gene: 8. The CDR3 region has the DNA TGTGCCAGCCCCCAGCGGGGACAGGGGGATGGCTACACCTTC. Translation: CASPQRGQGDGYTF.

Written as DNA, the CDR3 is TGTGCCAGCAGTTACGTCCGGGGCAGGGGCTACGAGCAGTACTTC. Protein product: CASSYVRGRGYEQYF. The chain combines TRBV6-5 with TRBJ2-7; tentatively, D is TRBD1 (6 bases). This CDR3 contains 15 residues. Trimming removed 2 bases at V and 3 bases at J, with 14 bases between. The germline V gene has CDR1 MNHEY and CDR2 SVGAGI.

This clone is a singleton in its sample. The CDR3 sequence is CASSDRGGYGYTF. In nucleotides, the CDR3 is TGTGCCAGCAGTGATCGGGGGGGCTATGGCTACACCTTC. V gene TRBV25-1 combines with J gene TRBJ1-2; D possibly corresponds to TRBD1 (5 bases). Germline CDR1 is MGHDK and CDR2 is SYGVNS. CDR3 length equals 13 residues. The V and J ends lost 3 bases and 4 bases respectively, with 9 bases between them.